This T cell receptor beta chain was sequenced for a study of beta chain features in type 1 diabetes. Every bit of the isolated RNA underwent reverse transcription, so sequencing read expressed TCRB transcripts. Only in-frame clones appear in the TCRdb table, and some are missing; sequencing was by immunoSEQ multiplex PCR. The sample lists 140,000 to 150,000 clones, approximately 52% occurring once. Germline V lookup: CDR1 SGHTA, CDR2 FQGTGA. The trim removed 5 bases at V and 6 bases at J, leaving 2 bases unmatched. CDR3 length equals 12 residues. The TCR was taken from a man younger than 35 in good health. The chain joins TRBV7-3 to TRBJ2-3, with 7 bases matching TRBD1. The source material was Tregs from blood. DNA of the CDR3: TGTGCCAGCAGCATGACAGGGGATACGCAGTATTTT. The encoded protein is CASSMTGDTQYF.